This entry lists 5 T cell receptor beta chains sequenced from one sample in a study of blood T cell repertoires in COVID-19. Method: immunoSEQ multiplex PCR; TCRdb's copy keeps in-frame clones and lacks some. The table records about 330,000 clones, approximately 87% of them present only once. Source material: PBMCs or T cells enriched from blood (not recorded which). These receptors came from a woman under 40 who had recovered from COVID-19.

The chain combines TRBV5-1 with TRBJ2-7; possible D gene TRBD2, 5 bases. CDR1 is SGHRS and CDR2 is YFSETQ in the germline V gene. Deletions cut 7 bases from V and 3 bases from J, with 14 bases between. This CDR3 spans 13 amino acids. The CDR3 DNA follows: TGCGCCAGCCGAGGGCCCGGAGACTACGAGCAGTACTTC. Its protein is CASRGPGDYEQYF.

The chain recombines TRBV5-1 with TRBJ2-2; 10 bases are a match to TRBD2. Trimming took 3 bases from V and 1 from J; bases not matched to a gene: 9. Per the germline V gene, CDR1 is SGHRS and CDR2 is YFSETQ. The CDR3 totals 18 residues. CDR3: CASSWAPSGGQNTGELFF. The CDR3 nucleotides read TGCGCCAGCAGCTGGGCCCCTAGCGGGGGCCAGAACACCGGGGAGCTGTTTTTT.

V usage is TRBV5-1 and J usage is TRBJ2-7, with D possibly TRBD2 on 6 matching bases. The CDR3 runs to 15 residues. Trimming took 2 bases from V and 2 from J, leaving 14 bases between them. CDR1 SGHRS and CDR2 YFSETQ come from the germline V gene. The CDR3 DNA reads TGCGCCAGCAGCTTTAGGAGGGGCCGCGCCTACGAGCAGTACTTC. Protein: CASSFRRGRAYEQYF.

J is TRBJ2-5 and V is TRBV7-2; 10 nucleotides match TRBD2. The CDR3 is made up of 16 amino acids. V lost 2 bases to trimming and J lost 9 bases; unmatched junction nucleotides: 12. In germline, CDR1 is SGHTA, CDR2 FQGNSA. This CDR3 reads CASSLRTGLAAWAQYF. The CDR3 coding sequence is TGTGCCAGCAGCTTAAGGACTGGACTAGCGGCCTGGGCCCAGTACTTC.

The gene calls are TRBV28 and TRBJ2-1, with 8 bases that match TRBD2. V shed 4 bases, J shed 4 bases, and the junction held 6 bases outside the gene matches. Germline CDR1 is MDHEN and CDR2 is SYDVKM. The CDR3 has 15 amino acids. The CDR3: CASSSPRGGYNEQFF. The CDR3 coding sequence is TGTGCCAGCAGTTCCCCCCGGGGGGGGTACAATGAGCAGTTCTTC.